These 22 T cell receptor beta chains share one sample of origin, sequenced in a study of blood T cell repertoires in COVID-19. Some clones are missing from TCRdb's copy, which holds only in-frame ones; the method was immunoSEQ multiplex PCR. The sample records about 240,000 clones, about 80% being singletons. The sample taken for sequencing was peripheral blood. The receptors come from a woman older than 75 with acute or convalescent COVID-19.

V and J are TRBV19 and TRBJ1-2, with 10 positions matching TRBD1. The germline gives CDR1 LNHDA, CDR2 SQIVND (reference sequence). Trimming at V came to 4 bases and at J to 8 bases, leaving 4 bases not matched to a gene. The CDR3 is 13 residues long. The CDR3 DNA reads as TGTGCCAGTAGTACCGGGACAGGGGACGGCTACACCTTC. It encodes CASSTGTGDGYTF.

This chain connects TRBV7-2 to TRBJ2-5; 8 nucleotides agree with TRBD2. CDR3 length: 16 residues. J lost 5 bases, V lost 3 bases, and 11 bases had no gene match. CDR1 is SGHTA and CDR2 is FQGNSA in the germline V gene. The CDR3 reads CASSFRPGLGGETQYF. DNA of the CDR3: TGTGCCAGCAGCTTCCGACCGGGACTAGGGGGGGAGACCCAGTACTTC. Using reference TRBV7-2 and TRBJ2-5 for the parts outside the CDR3, the full variable domain is GAGVSQSPSNKVTEKGKDVELRCDPISGHTALYWYRQSLGQGLEFLIYFQGNSAPDKSGLPSDRFSAERTGGSVSTLTIQRTQQEDSAVYLCASSFRPGLGGETQYFGPGTRLLVL.

The V gene is TRBV19, the J gene TRBJ2-2, with D maybe TRBD1 (6 bases). Germline V gene sequence: CDR1 LNHDA, CDR2 SQIVND (reference sequence). The CDR3 is 16 residues long. V was clipped by 1 base and J by 4 bases, with 13 bases between them. The CDR3 nucleotides read TGTGCCAGTAGTATAGTTCAGGGGCTAGGCACCGGGGAGCTGTTTTTT. This sequence encodes CASSIVQGLGTGELFF.

V and J are TRBV5-1 and TRBJ2-2; 9 bases fit TRBD1. Germline V gives CDR1 SGHRS, CDR2 YFSETQ. CDR3 length: 15 residues. J lost 8 bases, V lost 0 bases, and 5 bases had no gene match. In nucleotides, the CDR3 is TGCGCCAGCAGCTTGGTACAGGGGGCTGGTGGGGAGCTGTTTTTT. Protein: CASSLVQGAGGELFF. Drawing the rest from reference TRBV5-1 and TRBJ2-2, the complete variable domain is KAGVTQTPRYLIKTRGQQVTLSCSPISGHRSVSWYQQTPGQGLQFLFEYFSETQRNKGNFPGRFSGRQFSNSRSEMNVSTLELGDSALYLCASSLVQGAGGELFFGEGSRLTVL.

The V and J genes are TRBV18 and TRBJ2-3; TRBD1 agrees at 7 bases. This CDR3 comprises 15 residues. In germline, CDR1 is KGHSH, CDR2 LQKENI. The trim removed 3 bases at V and 0 bases at J, leaving 3 bases unmatched. The CDR3 is CASSPRGSSTDTQYF. The CDR3 DNA reads TGTGCCAGCTCACCCAGGGGGTCTAGCACAGATACGCAGTATTTT.

The V call is TRBV7-8, the J call TRBJ2-2; 8 bases line up with TRBD1. Germline trimming cut 2 bases from V and 4 bases from J; bases unmatched to any gene: 6. The CDR3 runs to 16 residues. Germline V lookup: CDR1 SGHVS, CDR2 FQNEAQ. CDR3 in amino acids: CASSLSTGGSTGELFF. CDR3 coding DNA: TGTGCCAGCAGCTTATCAACAGGGGGGAGCACCGGGGAGCTGTTTTTT.

J is TRBJ2-3 and V is TRBV2, with 15 positions matching TRBD2. Germline loops: CDR1 SNHLY, CDR2 FYNNEI. Unmatched junction bases numbered 7, after V lost 6 bases and J lost 0 bases. The CDR3 length is 18 residues. The CDR3 DNA is TGTGCCAGCAGGACGGGGACTAGCGGGGGGCCCAGCACAGATACGCAGTATTTT. Translating gives CASRTGTSGGPSTDTQYF.

This clone appeared a few times. The CDR3 sequence is CASSESWSGAQHF. CDR3 sequence (DNA): TGTGCCAGCAGTGAATCATGGTCCGGGGCCCAGCATTTT. The gene calls are TRBV25-1 and TRBJ1-5; D unclear. Trimming took off 1 base at V and 11 bases at J, with 12 bases between the two ends. The CDR3 consists of 13 residues. Germline assignment: CDR1 MGHDK and CDR2 SYGVNS.

The J gene is TRBJ2-7, the V gene TRBV3-1 (or the pseudogene TRBV3-2); D is perhaps TRBD2 (7 bases). The germline gives CDR1 LGHDT, CDR2 YNNKEL (reference sequence). V was cut by 0 bases and J by 0 bases, with 18 bases left in between. The CDR3 sequence is 18 residues long. In nucleotides, the CDR3 is TGTGCCAGCAGCCAAGATAAGAAGGGGGGGTCCTCCTCCTACGAGCAGTACTTC. It yields the protein CASSQDKKGGSSSYEQYF.

J is TRBJ1-4 and V is TRBV5-1; TRBD1 aligns across 8 bases. J was trimmed by 12 bases and V by 4 bases; bases with no gene match: 11. The CDR3 sequence is 14 residues long. CDR1 and CDR2 (germline): SGHRS, YFSETQ. The CDR3 reads CASSPGQGASQLFF. The CDR3 coding sequence is TGCGCCAGCAGCCCTGGTCAGGGGGCTTCTCAACTGTTTTTT.

The chain links TRBV21-1 to TRBJ1-1; TRBD1, the table's D call, lacks a check against the DNA. TRBV21-1 is marked as a pseudogene. The CDR3 is made up of 15 amino acids. The CDR3 reads CASSKTYQGGTEAFF. CDR3 DNA: TGTGCCAGCAGCAAAACATATCAGGGTGGCACTGAAGCTTTCTTT.

The chain joins TRBV2 to TRBJ1-6; TRBD1 matches 7 bases. V trimming: 3 bases; J trimming: 7 bases; junction bases outside the gene matches: 3. Germline V gives CDR1 SNHLY, CDR2 FYNNEI. The CDR3 extends over 14 amino acids. The CDR3 loop is CASSDRGRNSPLHF. CDR3 DNA: TGTGCCAGCAGTGATAGGGGGCGAAATTCACCCCTCCACTTT. Full variable domain (missing parts from reference TRBV2 and TRBJ1-6): EPEVTQTPSHQVTQMGQEVILRCVPISNHLYFYWYRQILGQKVEFLVSFYNNEISEKSEIFDDQFSVERPDGSNFTLKIRSTKLEDSAMYFCASSDRGRNSPLHFGNGTRLTVT.

This chain connects TRBV28 to TRBJ1-5, with D unclear. This CDR3 has 13 amino acids. Germline CDR1 and CDR2: MDHEN and SYDVKM. Trimming removed 6 bases at V and 1 base at J, with 7 bases between. CDR3 sequence (DNA): TGTGCCAGCAGCCCCGCGAGCAATCAGCCCCAGCATTTT. Amino acid sequence: CASSPASNQPQHF.

This clone was seen a few times. This chain links TRBV24-1 with TRBJ2-4; tentatively, D is TRBD1 (6 bases). V was shortened by 6 bases and J by 8 bases, with 13 bases between the two germline ends. Germline lookup yields CDR1 KGHDR and CDR2 SFDVKD. There are 13 residues in the CDR3. As DNA, the CDR3 is TGTGCCACCAGTACAGGGATAGGGGACATTCAGTACTTC. Translating it yields CATSTGIGDIQYF.

The chain is built from TRBV5-4 and TRBJ2-7, with 9 bases aligning to TRBD1. There are 14 residues in the CDR3. The germline gives CDR1 SGHNT, CDR2 YYREEE (reference sequence). J gave up 5 bases and V 4 bases, and 7 bases lay outside the gene matches. CDR3 nucleotides: TGTGCCAGCAGCCCCCGGGACAGGGAAGACGAGCAGTACTTC. Its translation is CASSPRDREDEQYF.

This clone has a single count. This sequence joins TRBV2 and TRBJ1-4; 7 bases are a match to TRBD1. Germline values: CDR1 SNHLY, CDR2 FYNNEI. J was trimmed by 4 bases and V by 6 bases; bases with no gene match: 5. The CDR3 sequence is 14 residues long. CDR3 nucleotides: TGTGCCAGCAGCAAAGACAGGGTTAATGAAAAACTGTTTTTT. This translates into CASSKDRVNEKLFF. Drawing the rest from reference TRBV2 and TRBJ1-4, the complete variable domain is EPEVTQTPSHQVTQMGQEVILRCVPISNHLYFYWYRQILGQKVEFLVSFYNNEISEKSEIFDDQFSVERPDGSNFTLKIRSTKLEDSAMYFCASSKDRVNEKLFFGSGTQLSVL.

The rearrangement uses TRBV19 and TRBJ2-3; TRBD2 agrees at 12 bases. Per germline, CDR1 LNHDA and CDR2 SQIVND (reference sequence). J gave up 4 bases and V 5 bases, and 16 bases lay outside the gene matches. This CDR3 is built from 19 residues. CDR3 DNA sequence: TGTGCCAGTAGTCGCCATTCAACCGGGACTAGCGGGTCGGCAGATACGCAGTATTTT. It specifies CASSRHSTGTSGSADTQYF. Complete variable domain (other parts from reference TRBV19 and TRBJ2-3): DGGITQSPKYLFRKEGQNVTLSCEQNLNHDAMYWYRQDPGQGLRLIYYSQIVNDFQKGDIAEGYSVSREKKESFPLTVTSAQKNPTAFYLCASSRHSTGTSGSADTQYFGPGTRLTVL.

This clone was seen only once. The chain has TRBV6-1 and TRBJ2-5, with TRBD1 matching over 7 bases. Germline-derived CDR1 and CDR2 are MNHNS and SASEGT. J lost 2 bases, V lost 1 base, and 4 bases had no gene match. The CDR3 extends over 15 amino acids. In nucleotides, the CDR3 is TGTGCCAGCAGTGAAGTTAGGACAGGACAAGAGACCCAGTACTTC. It is translated as CASSEVRTGQETQYF.

This chain uses TRBV19 with TRBJ2-4; possible D gene TRBD1, 6 bases. V dropped 4 bases and J dropped 3 bases, with 13 bases sitting between them. Germline-derived CDR1 and CDR2 are LNHDA and SQIVND (reference sequence). The CDR3 has 15 amino acids. This chain's CDR3 is CASSTGHSDKNIQYF. CDR3 DNA: TGTGCCAGTAGTACGGGACACTCAGACAAAAACATTCAGTACTTC.

This clone occurred a few times. The chain has TRBV6-6 and TRBJ2-1, with D unclear. Germline V gene lookup returns CDR1 MNHNY and CDR2 SVGAGI (reference sequence). The V and J ends lost 6 bases and 7 bases respectively, with 16 bases between them. CDR3 size: 14 residues. CDR3 amino acids: CASSLIPPRNEQFF. The CDR3 DNA reads as TGTGCCAGCAGCCTGATCCCACCGAGGAATGAGCAGTTCTTC.

This clone was recorded once. J is TRBJ2-2 and V is TRBV5-1; 10 bases are a match to TRBD2. The V gene end was trimmed by 4 bases and the J gene end by 0 bases; junction bases not matched to a gene: 6. There are 17 residues in the CDR3. Germline V lookup: CDR1 SGHRS, CDR2 YFSETQ. In DNA, the CDR3 is TGCGCCAGCAGCGTAACTAGCGGGGCGACGAACACCGGGGAGCTGTTTTTT. Translated: CASSVTSGATNTGELFF.

V is TRBV28 and J is TRBJ1-4; 10 nucleotides match TRBD1. The CDR3 is made up of 17 amino acids. CDR1 and CDR2 from the germline V gene are MDHEN and SYDVKM. V gave up 3 bases and J gave up 8 bases; unmatched junction bases: 12. CDR3 coding DNA: TGTGCCAGCAGTTTGGAGGGACAGGGGATCTCAGTGGAAAAACTGTTTTTT. It translates to CASSLEGQGISVEKLFF.